Below, 8 T cell receptor beta chains from the same sample are listed, as sequenced in a study of OX40 agonist ivuxolimab in advanced cancers. The protocol was immunoSEQ multiplex PCR, while the TCRdb copy is restricted to in-frame clones and leaves out a portion. The sample contains 20,000 to 30,000 clones, roughly 80% of which appear only once. This material consisted of CD4+ or CD8+ T cells sorted from blood, taken in a trial of the OX40 agonist ivuxolimab. These receptors were obtained from an adult with an advanced solid tumor such as melanoma, head and neck, liver or kidney cancer.

The V gene is TRBV11-3, the J gene TRBJ2-2; D call uncertain. Germline-derived CDR1 and CDR2 are SGHNT and YENEEA. Trimming took 1 base from V and 4 from J, leaving 7 bases between them. This CDR3 region has 14 residues. DNA of the CDR3: TGTGCCAGCAGCTTAGGTGGGCCCACCGGGGAGCTGTTTTTT. Translating gives CASSLGGPTGELFF.

This chain uses TRBV6-6 with TRBJ1-1; D uncertain. From germline, CDR1 is MNHNY and CDR2 SVGAGI (reference sequence). V was pared by 1 base and J by 1 base, with 4 bases between. The CDR3 is 13 residues long. The CDR3 DNA is TGTGCCAGCAGTTACTGGCCGAACACTGAAGCTTTCTTT. Translated, it gives CASSYWPNTEAFF.

The chain employs TRBV30 and TRBJ2-1, with TRBD2 identical over 9 bases. In germline, CDR1 is GTSNPN, CDR2 SVGIG (reference sequence). This CDR3 is 15 amino acids long. V shed 0 bases and J 7 bases; nucleotides not matched to a gene: 7. For the CDR3, the DNA is TGTGCCTGGAGTGTAGAGGCGGGGGGGCCTAATGAGCAGTTCTTC. Protein product: CAWSVEAGGPNEQFF.

Turning to this clone: The identical CDR3 is also encoded by other nucleotide sequences in the sample. The rearrangement joins TRBV7-8 to TRBJ2-2; 9 bases agree with TRBD2. Trimming took 2 bases from V and 0 from J; bases not matched to a gene: 7. Germline lookup yields CDR1 SGHVS and CDR2 FQNEAQ. This CDR3 region has 18 residues. CDR3 in amino acids: CASSLMASGEANTGELFF. The CDR3 DNA is TGTGCCAGCAGCTTAATGGCTAGCGGGGAAGCGAACACCGGGGAGCTGTTTTTT.

The chain uses TRBV5-5 and TRBJ2-3; the D gene is possibly TRBD1 (5 bases). V lost 0 bases to trimming and J lost 3 bases, with 11 bases between them. The length of the CDR3 is 15 residues. The germline gives CDR1 SGHKS, CDR2 YYEKEE (reference sequence). The CDR3 is CASSLARAGTDTQYF. The DNA for the CDR3 is TGTGCCAGCAGCTTGGCCAGGGCAGGGACAGATACGCAGTATTTT.

J is TRBJ1-6 and V is TRBV11-2; the D is unclear. Deletions cut 5 bases from V and 3 bases from J, with 8 bases between. Looked up from germline, CDR1 is SGHAT and CDR2 is FQNNGV. The CDR3 length is 14 residues. The CDR3 loop reads CASSNSVYNSPLHF. In nucleotides, the CDR3 is TGTGCCAGCAGCAACAGTGTCTATAATTCACCCCTCCACTTT.

This clone appeared once. The chain joins TRBV7-2 to TRBJ1-2; 10 bases line up with TRBD1. There are 15 residues in the CDR3. Germline V gene sequence: CDR1 SGHTA, CDR2 FQGNSA. Trimming took 5 bases from V and 8 from J; bases not matched to a gene: 11. CDR3 protein: CASSLTTGGARGYTF. In DNA form, the CDR3 reads TGTGCCAGCAGCCTGACGACAGGGGGCGCGAGGGGCTACACCTTC.

In this sample, this clone turned up once. The chain has TRBV6-4 and TRBJ2-1; 7 positions agree with TRBD2. In germline, CDR1 is MRHNA, CDR2 SNTAGT. The CDR3 has 15 residues. The ends lost 1 base at V and 3 bases at J; junction bases unmatched: 3. The CDR3 region has the DNA TGTGCCAGCAGTGACTTCGGGGGGATCTACAATGAGCAGTTCTTC. Translated: CASSDFGGIYNEQFF.